The clone carrying this T cell receptor beta chain was picked up a small number of times. Trimming stripped 7 bases from V and 5 bases from J, with 17 bases between. From germline, CDR1 is ENHRY and CDR2 SYGVKD. There are 15 residues in the CDR3. TCRdb reanalysed the RT-PCR reads using MiXCR and keeps one entry per CDR3 protein. Of hundreds of thousands of distinct CDR3 sequences in the sample, approximately 10% were seen once. The sample belongs to a study of response to subunit inactivated influenza vaccine. The clonotype was recovered from a man aged 45-60 years who received an inactivated influenza vaccine. The V call is TRBV10-3, the J call TRBJ2-2; D is possibly TRBD1 or TRBD2 (5 bases each). The specimen was PBMCs from blood, collected on the day of vaccination. CDR3 nucleotide sequence: TGTGCCATCAACGCCCAGGGAGCAAAAACCGGGGAGCTGTTTTTT. This sequence encodes CAINAQGAKTGELFF.